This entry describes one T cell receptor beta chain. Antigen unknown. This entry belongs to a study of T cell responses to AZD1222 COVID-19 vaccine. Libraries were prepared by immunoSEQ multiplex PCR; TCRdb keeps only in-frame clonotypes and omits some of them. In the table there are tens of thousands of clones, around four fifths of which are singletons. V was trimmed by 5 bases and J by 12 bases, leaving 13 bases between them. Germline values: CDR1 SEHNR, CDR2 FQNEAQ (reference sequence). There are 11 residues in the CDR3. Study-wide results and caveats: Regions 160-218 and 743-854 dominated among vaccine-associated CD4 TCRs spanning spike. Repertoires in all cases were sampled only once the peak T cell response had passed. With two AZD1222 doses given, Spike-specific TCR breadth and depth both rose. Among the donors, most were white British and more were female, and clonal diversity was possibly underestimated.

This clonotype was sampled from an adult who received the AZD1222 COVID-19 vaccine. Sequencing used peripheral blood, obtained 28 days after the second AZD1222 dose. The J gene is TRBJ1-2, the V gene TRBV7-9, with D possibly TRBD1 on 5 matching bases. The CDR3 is CASSRGRGDTF. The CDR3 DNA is TGTGCCAGCAGCCGTGGGAGGGGAGACACCTTC.